One sample yielded the 26 T cell receptor beta chains listed below, sequenced in a study of T-cell reconstitution after alpha-beta-depleted transplantation in children. Using unique molecular identifiers, the investigators prepared the TCRbeta library. TCRdb redid the calling of the PCR reads with MiXCR, one entry per CDR3 protein. The profile shows 60,000 to 70,000 distinct CDR3 sequences, roughly 5.2% of them singletons. This specimen consisted of PBMCs, mostly from graft donor cells, obtained 180 days after TCRalphabeta/CD19-depleted stem cell transplant. The receptors come from a boy younger than two who had a stem cell transplant for acute myeloid leukemia, so the T cells may come from the graft donor.

This clonotype was observed many times. V is TRBV5-1 and J is TRBJ2-5; D is unresolved. CDR3 length: 13 residues. V was trimmed by 3 bases and J by 3 bases, leaving 9 bases between them. Germline CDR1 reads SGHRS; CDR2 reads YFSETQ. The CDR3 is CASSWALKETQYF. CDR3 bases: TGCGCCAGCAGCTGGGCCTTAAAAGAGACCCAGTACTTC.

This clonotype occurred many times. The CDR3 DNA is TGTGCCAGCAGCTTAGAGTCCAGGGCACCTGGGGCCAACGTCCTGACTTTC. This gives the protein CASSLESRAPGANVLTF. The chain carries TRBV11-1 and TRBJ2-6; maybe TRBD1 (5 bases). The CDR3 contains 17 residues. The V gene's germline CDR1 is SGHAT and CDR2 FQDESV (reference sequence). V lost 1 base, J lost 2 bases, and 12 bases lay in between.

The V gene is TRBV6-1, the J gene TRBJ2-7, with 9 bases identical to TRBD1. Losses at the gene ends were 7 bases for V and 7 bases for J; bases not matched to a gene: 8. The CDR3 is made up of 13 amino acids. CDR1 and CDR2 from the germline V gene are MNHNS and SASEGT. CDR3: CASTPGQGTEQYV. The CDR3 nucleotides are TGTGCCAGCACTCCGGGACAGGGTACGGAGCAGTACGTC.

V gene TRBV30 combines with J gene TRBJ1-1, with 7 bases fitting TRBD1. Germline CDR1 is GTSNPN and CDR2 is SVGIG (reference sequence). Trimming at V came to 3 bases and at J to 8 bases, leaving 15 bases not matched to a gene. The CDR3 loop spans 15 amino acids. The CDR3 sequence: CAWSARGYRGEEAFF. The DNA for the CDR3 is TGTGCCTGGAGCGCCCGGGGGTACAGGGGAGAAGAAGCTTTCTTT.

This clonotype was seen at least ten times. The V gene is TRBV5-6, the J gene TRBJ2-4; the D call may be TRBD1 or TRBD2 (6 bases each). The germline V gene has CDR1 SGHDT and CDR2 YYEEEE. The ends were cut back, 3 bases at V and 1 base at J, with 11 bases in the middle. The CDR3 totals 15 residues. DNA for the CDR3: TGTGCCAGCAGCTGGGGGGCCATGGCCAAAAACATTCAGTACTTC. Encoded protein: CASSWGAMAKNIQYF.

The sample holds many counts of this clonotype. CDR3 loop: CASSSTSWDSRDSYEQYF. CDR3 sequence (DNA): TGTGCCAGCAGCTCGACCTCCTGGGACTCAAGGGACTCCTACGAGCAGTACTTC. The chain couples TRBV7-2 to TRBJ2-7; TRBD2 is a possible D gene (6 bases). Trimming removed 4 bases at V and 0 bases at J, with 22 bases between. This CDR3 spans 18 amino acids. Per germline, CDR1 SGHTA and CDR2 FQGNSA.

This clonotype was recorded many times. The chain is built from TRBV7-2 and TRBJ1-3; D gene unclear. This CDR3 contains 17 residues. The V gene's germline CDR1 is SGHTA and CDR2 FQGNSA. Trimming took off 1 base at V and 0 bases at J, with 13 bases between the two ends. CDR3 amino acids: CASSLGGRPSSGNTIYF. Here the CDR3 DNA reads TGTGCCAGCAGCTTAGGCGGCCGCCCGAGCTCTGGAAACACCATATATTTT.

The J gene is TRBJ2-1, the V gene TRBV29-1, with 11 bases identical to TRBD2. CDR3 length equals 13 residues. V was clipped by 7 bases and J by 10 bases; unmatched bases: 9. Germline loops: CDR1 SQVTM, CDR2 ANQGSEA. CDR3 nucleotide sequence: TGCAGCGCCGGGACTAGCGGACTAGTCGAGCAGTTCTTC. The encoded protein is CSAGTSGLVEQFF.

This clonotype was found many times. J is TRBJ2-1 and V is TRBV5-1, with 9 bases fitting TRBD2. CDR1 and CDR2 from the germline V gene are SGHRS and YFSETQ. The CDR3 covers 18 residues. With 4 bases clipped from V and 1 base from J, the junction kept 12 bases outside the gene matches. The chain's CDR3 is CASSLGGIGLASYNEQFF. CDR3 DNA: TGCGCCAGCAGCCTTGGTGGGATTGGACTAGCGTCCTACAATGAGCAGTTCTTC.

This clonotype came up many times. The chain recombines TRBV20-1 with TRBJ1-5, with unresolved D. The CDR3 length is 14 residues. CDR1 and CDR2 from the germline V gene are DFQATT and SNEGSKA (reference sequence). Trimming took off 1 base at V and 3 bases at J, with 10 bases between the two ends. CDR3 loop: CSARGRIDNQPQHF. The CDR3, as DNA: TGCAGTGCTAGAGGGCGGATCGACAATCAGCCCCAGCATTTT.

This clonotype showed up many times. The chain has TRBV29-1 and TRBJ2-1, with D unclear. The germline V gene encodes CDR1 SQVTM and CDR2 ANQGSEA. Trimming cost V 1 base and J 6 bases, with 4 bases left between them. The CDR3 sequence is 11 residues long. As DNA, the CDR3 is TGCAGCGTTGAAGTCGTCAATGAGCAGTTCTTC. It translates to CSVEVVNEQFF.

This clonotype came up many times. The genes are TRBV4-2 and TRBJ1-5; D remains unclear. Germline values: CDR1 LGHNA, CDR2 YNFKEQ. Trimming left V 4 bases short and J 3 bases short, with 13 bases between. The CDR3 loop spans 15 amino acids. The CDR3 DNA reads as TGTGCCAGCAGCCCCGGGCAGCTCCTCAATCAGCCCCAGCATTTT. Residues: CASSPGQLLNQPQHF.

This clonotype was picked up many times. The rearrangement links TRBV23-1 to TRBJ2-5; a possible D gene is TRBD2 (6 bases). TRBV23-1 is known as an ORF, though its function is uncertain. Between the trimmed V and J ends, which lost 3 bases and 3 bases, there was a span of 14 bases. The CDR3 is 15 residues long. The CDR3 region has the DNA TGCGCCAGCAGTCAGGGGGGAGGTGGAGAAGAGACCCAGTACTTC. Protein: CASSQGGGGEETQYF.

In its sample, this clonotype was seen many times. The chain links TRBV6-5 to TRBJ2-7, with D tentatively TRBD1 or TRBD2 (5 bases each). The CDR3 length is 14 residues. CDR1 and CDR2 (germline): MNHEY, SVGAGI. V was clipped by 6 bases and J by 5 bases, with 17 bases between them. Written as DNA, the CDR3 is TGTGCCAGCAGGCTAAGGTGGGGGTACGACGAGCAGTACTTC. It encodes CASRLRWGYDEQYF.

This clonotype was seen repeatedly, ten times or more. The genes are TRBV3-1 and TRBJ2-1; no definite D call. This CDR3 region has 14 residues. CDR1 and CDR2 (germline): LGHDT, YNNKEL (reference sequence). V was pared by 2 bases and J by 9 bases, with 14 bases between. The CDR3 region has the DNA TGTGCCAGCAGCCAACTCCACGAAAGCAGTGAGCAGTTCTTC. It encodes CASSQLHESSEQFF.

This clonotype was seen ten or more times. This sequence joins TRBV7-2 and TRBJ2-7; D call uncertain. Germline lookup yields CDR1 SGHTA and CDR2 FQGNSA. V was shortened by 1 base and J by 2 bases, with 9 bases between the two germline ends. The CDR3 covers 14 residues. The CDR3 sequence is CASSLGGFAYEQYF. In DNA, the CDR3 is TGTGCCAGCAGCTTAGGCGGCTTCGCCTACGAGCAGTACTTC.

This clonotype was observed at least ten times. This rearrangement joins TRBV12-3 or TRBV12-4 to TRBJ1-2; 9 bases map to TRBD1. This CDR3 has 14 residues. V lost 6 bases and J lost 4; bases outside the gene matches: 6. The CDR3 here is CASSKGQGPYGYTF. For the CDR3, the DNA is TGTGCCAGCAGCAAGGGACAGGGCCCCTATGGCTACACCTTC.

This clonotype was counted at least ten times. This sequence joins TRBV4-1 and TRBJ2-3, with D possibly being TRBD1 (6 bases). The ends were cut back, 4 bases at V and 0 bases at J, with 17 bases in the middle. CDR1 MGHRA and CDR2 YSYEKL come from the germline V gene. This CDR3 has 17 amino acids. CDR3 sequence reads: CASSLIGGAPSTDTQYF. CDR3 DNA: TGCGCCAGCAGCCTAATTGGGGGCGCTCCTAGCACAGATACGCAGTATTTT.

This clonotype was seen repeatedly, ten times or more. The chain uses TRBV20-1 and TRBJ2-1; D might be TRBD1 (5 bases). From germline, CDR1 is DFQATT and CDR2 SNEGSKA (reference sequence). The V end lost 1 base, the J end lost 4 bases, and 11 bases lay between the germline ends. CDR3 length equals 14 residues. The DNA of the CDR3 is TGCAGTGCTAGAGTTCCAGGGATTTACAATGAGCAGTTCTTC. This sequence encodes CSARVPGIYNEQFF.

The sample holds many counts of this clonotype. The chain employs TRBV12-3 or TRBV12-4 and TRBJ2-4; 7 bases are shared with TRBD2. The CDR3 length is 12 residues. V was clipped by 4 bases and J by 14 bases; unmatched bases: 8. CDR3 DNA: TGTGCCAGCAGTTCAAATCAGGGAGGGGAGTACTTC. It encodes CASSSNQGGEYF.

There are a few counts of this clonotype. The chain links TRBV5-4 to TRBJ1-1; 10 bases agree with TRBD1. The junction had 2 bases not matched to a gene; V was cut back by 0 bases and J by 3 bases. Germline CDR1 reads SGHNT; CDR2 reads YYREEE (reference sequence). This CDR3 contains 15 residues. The CDR3 sequence is CASSLGTGGDTEAFF. The CDR3 DNA is TGTGCCAGCAGCTTGGGGACAGGGGGGGACACTGAAGCTTTCTTT.

There are many counts of this clonotype. The chain combines TRBV10-3 with TRBJ1-4; TRBD1 matches 7 bases. The CDR3 is 15 amino acids. Germline V gene data show CDR1 as ENHRY and CDR2 as SYGVKD. V was clipped by 0 bases and J by 5 bases; unmatched bases: 3. This CDR3 reads CAISESNRGNEKLFF. The CDR3 bases are TGTGCCATCAGTGAGTCGAACAGGGGCAATGAAAAACTGTTTTTT.

This clonotype was detected many times. V and J are TRBV4-3 and TRBJ2-1; tentatively, D is TRBD2 (5 bases). Trimming took 2 bases from V and 5 from J, leaving 13 bases between them. This CDR3 contains 15 residues. Germline loops: CDR1 LGHNA, CDR2 YSLEER. Here the CDR3 DNA reads TGCGCCAGCAGCCAAATCATCCGGGATAACAATGAGCAGTTCTTC. Translating gives CASSQIIRDNNEQFF.

This clonotype was observed many times. The chain carries TRBV2 and TRBJ2-7; D uncertain. Trimming took off 6 bases at V and 1 base at J, with 16 bases between the two ends. The CDR3 has 15 amino acids. The germline CDR1 and CDR2 sequences are SNHLY and FYNNEI. The CDR3 spells CASSGALPKSYEQYV. The DNA for the CDR3 is TGTGCCAGCAGCGGAGCGCTACCTAAATCCTACGAGCAGTACGTC.

This clonotype has ten or more counts. V gene TRBV20-1 combines with J gene TRBJ1-6, with D uncertain. Germline V gene data show CDR1 as DFQATT and CDR2 as SNEGSKA (reference sequence). CDR3 length: 15 amino acids. The ends were cut back, 3 bases at V and 0 bases at J, with 9 bases in the middle. CDR3 loop: CSASGGISYNSPLHF. CDR3 nucleotide sequence: TGCAGTGCTAGTGGTGGGATCTCCTATAATTCACCCCTCCACTTT.

This clonotype has a count of ten or more. The chain recombines TRBV12-3 or TRBV12-4 with TRBJ1-1; TRBD1 matches 7 bases. Trimming removed 2 bases from V and 3 bases from J; junction bases left unmatched: 0. There are 13 residues in the CDR3. The CDR3 protein is CASSLQGDTEAFF. The CDR3 DNA reads as TGTGCCAGCAGTTTACAGGGGGACACTGAAGCTTTCTTT.